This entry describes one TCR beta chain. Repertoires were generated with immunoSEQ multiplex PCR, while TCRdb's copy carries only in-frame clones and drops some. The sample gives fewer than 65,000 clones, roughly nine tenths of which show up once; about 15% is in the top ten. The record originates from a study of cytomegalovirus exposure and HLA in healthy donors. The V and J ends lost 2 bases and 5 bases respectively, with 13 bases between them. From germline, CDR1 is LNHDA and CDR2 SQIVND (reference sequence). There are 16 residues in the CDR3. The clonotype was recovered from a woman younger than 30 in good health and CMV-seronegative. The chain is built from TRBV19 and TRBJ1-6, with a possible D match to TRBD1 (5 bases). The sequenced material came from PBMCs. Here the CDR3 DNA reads TGTGCCAGTAGTATAAGCTGGGGCGACCATAATTCACCCCTCCACTTT. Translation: CASSISWGDHNSPLHF.